The 20 T cell receptor beta chains reported below all come from one sample, sequenced in a study of T cells in Graves' hyperthyroidism and ophthalmopathy. Amplification targeted TCR beta CDR3 regions from RNA transcripts. The TCR CDR3 was amplified in a first-round RT-PCR using the HTBI primer set. TCRdb ran MiXCR on the multiplex PCR reads and lists one entry per CDR3 protein. The table lists 600,000 to 700,000 distinct CDR3 sequences, 45% of them singletons. The sequenced material came from peripheral blood or thyroid tissue (not recorded which). The receptors were gathered from an adult man with Graves' disease, either hyperthyroidism or ophthalmopathy (not recorded which).

J is TRBJ2-7 and V is TRBV7-9; 10 bases are shared with TRBD2. V was pared by 6 bases and J by 6 bases, with 11 bases of the junction left unmatched. The CDR3 runs to 15 residues. Germline CDR1 is SEHNR and CDR2 is FQNEAQ (reference sequence). The DNA for the CDR3 is TGTGCCAGCAGACCAGCGGGAGGGCCTCATTCCGAGCAGTACTTC. It specifies CASRPAGGPHSEQYF.

In this sample, this clonotype turned up a few times. The gene calls are TRBV6-1 and TRBJ2-7; no clear D. Per germline, CDR1 MNHNS and CDR2 SASEGT. Trimming left V 5 bases short and J 0 bases short, with 14 bases between. The CDR3 has 15 amino acids. In DNA, the CDR3 is TGTGCCAGCAGTTTGGACCGATTAAGCTCCTACGAGCAGTACTTC. Protein sequence: CASSLDRLSSYEQYF.

The rearrangement uses TRBV29-1 and TRBJ2-5; possibly TRBD1 for D (8 bases). The CDR3 has 14 amino acids. Germline values: CDR1 SQVTM, CDR2 ANQGSEA. The ends were cut back, 6 bases at V and 3 bases at J, with 17 bases in the middle. As DNA, the CDR3 is TGCAGCGTGAGGCGACAGGGGAGGGAAGAGACCCAGTACTTC. Amino acid sequence: CSVRRQGREETQYF.

Remarks on this clonotype: A single base separates this from a much larger clone, so it may be a read error. J is TRBJ1-5 and V is TRBV29-1, with D uncertain. The CDR3 is 12 amino acids. The germline V gene encodes CDR1 SQVTM and CDR2 ANQGSEA. Trimming stripped 5 bases from V and 3 bases from J, with 8 bases between. CDR3 bases: TGCAGCGTTAAGTCCGTCAATCAGCCCCAGCATTTT. It codes for CSVKSVNQPQHF.

As for this clonotype: A read error may be the cause here, since a much bigger clone is one base away. The rearrangement joins TRBV2 to TRBJ2-5; 9 bases are a match to TRBD1. CDR3 length equals 15 residues. With 3 bases clipped from V and 6 bases from J, the junction kept 8 bases outside the gene matches. CDR1 is SNHLY, CDR2 FYNNEI, per germline. CDR3: CASSDLTGGVKTQYF. The CDR3 DNA reads as TGTGCCAGCAGTGATTTGACAGGGGGTGTAAAGACCCAGTACTTC.

The chain couples TRBV5-1 to TRBJ1-4; 8 bases agree with TRBD1. J was trimmed by 2 bases and V by 1 base; bases with no gene match: 4. In germline, CDR1 is SGHRS, CDR2 YFSETQ. This CDR3 has 16 residues. The CDR3 DNA is TGCGCCAGCAGCTTGAGACAGGGGCTTACTAATGAAAAACTGTTTTTT. Its protein is CASSLRQGLTNEKLFF.

The rearrangement uses TRBV29-1 and TRBJ1-2, with 11 bases identical to TRBD1. There are 13 residues in the CDR3. J was trimmed by 8 bases and V by 5 bases; bases with no gene match: 7. Germline V lookup: CDR1 SQVTM, CDR2 ANQGSEA. The CDR3, as DNA: TGCAGCGTTAGGACAGGGGGCGCAGAAGGCTACACCTTC. Translated, it gives CSVRTGGAEGYTF.

This clonotype showed up many times. This rearrangement joins TRBV2 to TRBJ1-2; D gene unclear. The V gene's germline CDR1 is SNHLY and CDR2 FYNNEI. Trimming pared 6 bases from V and 0 bases from J, leaving 11 bases between. This CDR3 has 14 residues. CDR3 amino acids: CASSSRPTNYGYTF. In DNA, the CDR3 is TGTGCCAGCAGCAGCCGACCCACTAACTATGGCTACACCTTC. Full variable domain (rest looked up from reference TRBV2 and TRBJ1-2): EPEVTQTPSHQVTQMGQEVILRCVPISNHLYFYWYRQILGQKVEFLVSFYNNEISEKSEIFDDQFSVERPDGSNFTLKIRSTKLEDSAMYFCASSSRPTNYGYTFGSGTRLTVV.

A note on this clonotype: A much larger clonotype is one base distant, so this may be a read error. The chain has TRBV11-2 and TRBJ2-5; D call uncertain. The CDR3 consists of 12 residues. The V end lost 3 bases, the J end lost 6 bases, and 8 bases lay between the germline ends. Germline-derived CDR1 and CDR2 are SGHAT and FQNNGV. CDR3 loop: CASSFAEKTQYF. CDR3 coding DNA: TGTGCCAGCAGCTTCGCCGAGAAGACCCAGTACTTC.

This clonotype has just one count. With a much larger clone just one base away, this may be a read error. This sequence joins TRBV7-9 and TRBJ1-6, with 11 bases aligning to TRBD1. CDR1 is SEHNR, CDR2 FQNEAQ, per germline (reference sequence). CDR3 length equals 16 residues. The CDR3: CASSQGTGGRNPPLHF. The CDR3 nucleotides read TGTGCCAGCAGCCAAGGGACAGGGGGACGTAATCCACCCCTCCACTTT.

The sample holds a few counts of this clonotype. The chain uses TRBV7-3 and TRBJ1-1, with TRBD1 matching over 7 bases. CDR1 and CDR2 (germline): SGHTA, FQGTGA. This CDR3 contains 16 residues. Trimming cost V 5 bases and J 0 bases; bases outside gene matches: 9. CDR3 coding DNA: TGTGCCAGCAGCGGTTCAGGGGGTTATATGAACACTGAAGCTTTCTTT. It translates to CASSGSGGYMNTEAFF.

The rearrangement links TRBV7-2 to TRBJ2-7; D perhaps matches TRBD1 (6 bases). The V end was cut by 6 bases, the J end by 4 bases, with 22 bases between. This CDR3 is 16 amino acids long. Germline-derived CDR1 and CDR2 are SGHTA and FQGNSA. In nucleotides, the CDR3 is TGTGCCAGCAGACCCTTGGCTGGGACATCAGTTTACGAGCAGTACTTC. It translates to CASRPLAGTSVYEQYF.

This clonotype was detected ten times or more. The rearrangement joins TRBV24-1 to TRBJ1-5, with 9 bases that match TRBD1. The CDR3 loop spans 14 amino acids. V dropped 4 bases and J dropped 7; count of bases not matched to a gene: 4. Looked up from germline, CDR1 is KGHDR and CDR2 is SFDVKD. This chain's CDR3 is CATSDPGQGQPQHF. CDR3 nucleotides: TGTGCCACCAGTGACCCCGGACAGGGGCAGCCCCAGCATTTT.

This clonotype was counted ten times or more. The V call is TRBV7-9, the J call TRBJ1-5; D is unclear. The V end lost 2 bases, the J end lost 1 base, and 12 bases lay between the germline ends. CDR3 length: 16 amino acids. Germline V gene data show CDR1 as SEHNR and CDR2 as FQNEAQ (reference sequence). The CDR3 coding sequence is TGTGCCAGCAGCTTATCTGCGTCTGGGAGCAATCAGCCCCAGCATTTT. Residues: CASSLSASGSNQPQHF.

This clonotype was recorded a few times. This chain links TRBV6-5 with TRBJ1-2; the match to TRBD1 covers 7 bases. The CDR3 contains 13 residues. Germline lookup yields CDR1 MNHEY and CDR2 SVGAGI. Losses at the gene ends were 7 bases for V and 5 bases for J; bases not matched to a gene: 7. CDR3 DNA sequence: TGTGCCAGCAAAAAGGCAGGGGGGTATGGCTACACCTTC. It translates to CASKKAGGYGYTF.

This sequence joins TRBV24-1 and TRBJ1-1; TRBD1 agrees at 7 bases. Germline V gene lookup returns CDR1 KGHDR and CDR2 SFDVKD. This CDR3 comprises 14 residues. V was clipped by 4 bases and J by 4 bases; unmatched bases: 5. This CDR3 reads CATSDLTGSTEAFF. For the CDR3, the DNA is TGTGCCACCAGTGACCTGACAGGGAGCACTGAAGCTTTCTTT.

This chain uses TRBV6-1 with TRBJ2-3, with D perhaps TRBD1 (6 bases). The CDR3 spans 15 residues. V lost 1 base, J lost 1 base, and 9 bases lay in between. Germline loops: CDR1 MNHNS, CDR2 SASEGT. The CDR3 region has the DNA TGTGCCAGCAGTGAAGGGGCAGGGGGCACAGATACGCAGTATTTT. Its translation is CASSEGAGGTDTQYF.

This rearrangement joins TRBV12-3 or TRBV12-4 to TRBJ2-5; D unresolved. Trimming took 10 bases from V and 2 from J, leaving 29 bases between them. The CDR3 totals 18 residues. The CDR3 protein is CAIGGIPGRPSKQETQYF. In nucleotides, the CDR3 is TGTGCCATCGGTGGCATACCTGGTCGGCCCTCCAAGCAAGAGACCCAGTACTTC.

The rearrangement uses TRBV2 and TRBJ1-5; TRBD1 matches 8 bases. With 7 bases clipped from V and 0 bases from J, the junction kept 11 bases outside the gene matches. The CDR3 runs to 17 residues. Germline V lookup: CDR1 SNHLY, CDR2 FYNNEI. The CDR3 DNA reads TGTGCCAGCACGACCGGGACAGGTCAATATAGCAATCAGCCCCAGCATTTT. It codes for CASTTGTGQYSNQPQHF. The full variable domain, rest sourced from reference TRBV2 and TRBJ1-5, is EPEVTQTPSHQVTQMGQEVILRCVPISNHLYFYWYRQILGQKVEFLVSFYNNEISEKSEIFDDQFSVERPDGSNFTLKIRSTKLEDSAMYFCASTTGTGQYSNQPQHFGDGTRLSIL.

This clonotype was recorded many times. For the CDR3, the DNA is TGCAGTGCGGCGCCGGGGGCCCAAGAGACCCAGTACTTC. This encodes CSAAPGAQETQYF. This rearrangement joins TRBV20-1 to TRBJ2-5; D possibly uses TRBD1 or TRBD2 (6 bases each). The germline V and J ends were trimmed by 6 bases and 1 base, with 12 bases remaining between them. From germline, CDR1 is DFQATT and CDR2 SNEGSKA (reference sequence). There are 13 residues in the CDR3.